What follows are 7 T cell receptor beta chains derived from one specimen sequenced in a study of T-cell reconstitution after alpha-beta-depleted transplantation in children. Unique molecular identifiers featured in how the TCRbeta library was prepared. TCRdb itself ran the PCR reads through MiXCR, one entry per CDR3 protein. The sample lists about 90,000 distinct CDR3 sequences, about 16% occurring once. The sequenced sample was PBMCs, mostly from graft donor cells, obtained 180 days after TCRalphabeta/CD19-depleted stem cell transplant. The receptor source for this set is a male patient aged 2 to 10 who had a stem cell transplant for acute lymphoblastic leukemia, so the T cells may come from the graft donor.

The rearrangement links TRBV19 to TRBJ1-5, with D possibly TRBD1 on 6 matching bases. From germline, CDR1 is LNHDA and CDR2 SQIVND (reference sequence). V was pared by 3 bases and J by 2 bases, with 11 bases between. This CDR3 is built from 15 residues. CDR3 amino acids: CASSIRGWGNQPQHF. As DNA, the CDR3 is TGTGCCAGTAGTATTAGGGGGTGGGGCAATCAGCCCCAGCATTTT.

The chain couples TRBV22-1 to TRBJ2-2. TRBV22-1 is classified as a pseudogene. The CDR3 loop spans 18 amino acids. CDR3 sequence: CTFSLVRSGTANTGELFF. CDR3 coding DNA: TGTACCTTCAGCCTGGTGCGCTCCGGGACAGCGAACACCGGGGAGCTGTTTTTT.

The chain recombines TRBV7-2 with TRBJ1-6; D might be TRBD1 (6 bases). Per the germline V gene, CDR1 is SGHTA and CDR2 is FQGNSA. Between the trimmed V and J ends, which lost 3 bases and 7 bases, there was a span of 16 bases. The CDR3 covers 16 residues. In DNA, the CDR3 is TGTGCCAGCAGCTTTGGGGCCTTAACAGGGAATTCACCCCTCCACTTT. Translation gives CASSFGALTGNSPLHF. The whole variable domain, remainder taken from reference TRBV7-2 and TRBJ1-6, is GAGVSQSPSNKVTEKGKDVELRCDPISGHTALYWYRQSLGQGLEFLIYFQGNSAPDKSGLPSDRFSAERTGGSVSTLTIQRTQQEDSAVYLCASSFGALTGNSPLHFGNGTRLTVT.

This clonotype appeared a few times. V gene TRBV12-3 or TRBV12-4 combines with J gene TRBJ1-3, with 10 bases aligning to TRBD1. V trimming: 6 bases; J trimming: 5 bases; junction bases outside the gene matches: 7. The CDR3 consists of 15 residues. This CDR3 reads CASSPDRGQRNTIYF. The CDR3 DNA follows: TGTGCCAGCAGCCCAGACAGGGGGCAGCGAAACACCATATATTTT.

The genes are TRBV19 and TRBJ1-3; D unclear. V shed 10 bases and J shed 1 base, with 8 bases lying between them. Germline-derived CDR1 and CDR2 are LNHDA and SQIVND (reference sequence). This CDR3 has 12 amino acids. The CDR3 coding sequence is TGTGCCACCGCGAATTCTGGAAACACCATATATTTT. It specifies CATANSGNTIYF.

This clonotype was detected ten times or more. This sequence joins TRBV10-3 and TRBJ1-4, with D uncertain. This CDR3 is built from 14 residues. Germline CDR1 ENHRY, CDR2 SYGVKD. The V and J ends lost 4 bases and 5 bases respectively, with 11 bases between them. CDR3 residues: CAISAATPNEKLFF. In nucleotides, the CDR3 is TGTGCCATCAGTGCCGCGACCCCCAATGAAAAACTGTTTTTT.

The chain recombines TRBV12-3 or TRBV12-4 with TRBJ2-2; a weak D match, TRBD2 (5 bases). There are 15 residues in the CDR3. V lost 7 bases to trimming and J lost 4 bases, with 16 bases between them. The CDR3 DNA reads TGTGCCAGCATCCAGAGTCGGGGTGGCACCGGGGAGCTGTTTTTT. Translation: CASIQSRGGTGELFF.